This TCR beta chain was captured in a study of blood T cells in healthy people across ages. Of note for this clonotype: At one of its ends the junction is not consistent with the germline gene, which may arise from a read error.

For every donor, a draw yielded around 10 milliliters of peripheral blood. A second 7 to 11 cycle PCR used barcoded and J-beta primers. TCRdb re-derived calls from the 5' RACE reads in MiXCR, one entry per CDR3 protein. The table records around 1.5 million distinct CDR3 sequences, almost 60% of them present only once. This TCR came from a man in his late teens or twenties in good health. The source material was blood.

Here the CDR3 DNA reads TGTGCCAACAGTTACTTGGGGGGAGAGACCCAGTACTTC. Translating it yields CANSYLGGETQYF. This sequence joins TRBV6-6 and TRBJ2-5, with D perhaps TRBD2 (6 bases). CDR3 length: 13 amino acids. CDR1 is MNHNY, CDR2 SVGAGI, per germline (reference sequence).